The source of this T cell receptor beta chain is a study of T-cell reconstitution after alpha-beta-depleted transplantation in children. During its preparation, the TCRbeta library received unique molecular identifiers. Via MiXCR, TCRdb re-called the PCR reads, giving one row per CDR3 protein. The sample gives hundreds of thousands of distinct CDR3 sequences, around 12% of which show up once; about 6% is in the top ten. Germline CDR1 SGHTA, CDR2 FQGNSA. The CDR3 is 16 residues long. Trimming cost V 1 base and J 5 bases; bases outside gene matches: 8. The receptor was derived from a human donor who donated a stem cell graft to a child with combined immunodeficiency. J is TRBJ2-1 and V is TRBV7-2, with 7 bases matching TRBD2. This specimen was PBMCs from the stem cell graft donor, taken from the stem cell graft. This CDR3 is CASSLGGGYLDNEQFF. The CDR3 coding sequence is TGTGCCAGCAGCTTAGGGGGGGGGTATCTCGACAATGAGCAGTTCTTC. Based on the CDR3 plus reference TRBV7-2 and TRBJ2-1, the full variable domain is GAGVSQSPSNKVTEKGKDVELRCDPISGHTALYWYRQSLGQGLEFLIYFQGNSAPDKSGLPSDRFSAERTGGSVSTLTIQRTQQEDSAVYLCASSLGGGYLDNEQFFGPGTRLTVL.